The source of this T cell receptor beta chain is a study of T cells in Graves' hyperthyroidism and ophthalmopathy. Whole-study findings and limits: The blood repertoire included most of the expanded thyroid clonotypes above 0.001. Stable hyperthyroidism and ophthalmopathy were separated using 13 V-J signatures.

Ten or more counts support this clonotype. Its cognate antigen is unknown. CDR1 DFQATT and CDR2 SNEGSKA come from the germline V gene (reference sequence). This CDR3 is 15 amino acids long. The V and J ends lost 0 bases and 6 bases respectively, with 15 bases between them. Amplified TCR beta CDR3 regions came from RNA transcripts. The HTBI primer set drove a first-round RT-PCR of the TCR CDR3. TCRdb passed the multiplex PCR reads through MiXCR, listing each CDR3 protein once. This table holds some 350,000 distinct CDR3 sequences, 15% to 20% found once. The source of this sequence is a woman under 30 with Graves' hyperthyroidism. The source material was blood. The chain recombines TRBV20-1 with TRBJ1-5; D may be TRBD1 (5 bases). The CDR3 sequence is CSARDRRGVGQPQHF. CDR3 DNA: TGCAGTGCTAGAGATCGGCGAGGGGTTGGTCAGCCCCAGCATTTT.